The T cell receptor (beta chain) under discussion was sequenced for a study of CD8 T cells in Susac syndrome. Germline V lookup: CDR1 LGHDT, CDR2 YNNKEL (reference sequence). J lost 0 bases, V lost 5 bases, and 5 bases had no gene match. This CDR3 is built from 16 residues. Random hexamers served to reverse transcribe roughly 0.45 to 1 ug RNA. One entry per CDR3 protein, called by TCRdb with MiXCR from the immunoSEQ multiplex PCR reads. The sample holds under 55,000 distinct CDR3 sequences, 93% seen once. This sequence joins TRBV3-1 and TRBJ1-1, with 11 bases that match TRBD1. The receptor was derived from a human donor with multiple sclerosis. Sequenced input: CD8+ T cells from PBMCs. The CDR3 nucleotides are TGTGCCAGCAGCTACGGGGACAGGGGGATGAACACTGAAGCTTTCTTT. It codes for CASSYGDRGMNTEAFF.